This is a list of T cell receptor beta chains from one sample in a study of cytotoxic CD8 clonotypes in ibrutinib-treated CLL. Libraries were prepared by immunoSEQ multiplex PCR; TCRdb keeps only in-frame clonotypes and omits some of them. Here the sample spans about 270,000 clones, approximately 76% being singletons. The sample was PBMCs, taken at disease progression, from a patient treated with ibrutinib. Receptor source: a human donor with chronic lymphocytic leukemia. Both conserved end residues are part of each CDR3. The D gene is left open where the match is weak. Some rows have no size entry. The others give once, few or many, or a class for an expanded clone.

TRBJ2-7 TRBV9 few TRBD2 CASGPSGSPAYEQYF TGTGCCAGCGGACCTAGCGGGAGTCCGGCCTACGAGCAGTACTTC
TRBJ1-2 TRBV9 NA NA CASSPRGPSNYGYTF TGTGCCAGCAGCCCTCGGGGGCCCTCTAACTATGGCTACACCTTC
TRBJ1-1 TRBV5-4 few NA CASSFSGGVEAFF TGTGCCAGCAGCTTTTCAGGAGGGGTTGAAGCTTTCTTT
TRBJ2-1 TRBV14 NA TRBD2 CASSQGPTSGRVWSSYNEQFF TGTGCCAGCAGCCAAGGTCCGACTAGCGGGAGGGTCTGGAGCTCCTACAATGAGCAGTTCTTC
TRBJ2-4 TRBV7-9 NA NA CASSLEDRENIQYF TGTGCCAGCAGCTTAGAGGACCGGGAAAACATTCAGTACTTC
TRBJ2-5 TRBV5-1 NA TRBD1 CASKGQVQETQYF TGCGCCAGCAAGGGACAGGTCCAAGAGACCCAGTACTTC
TRBJ2-1 TRBV4-3 NA NA CASSPLTQGLPDEQFF TGCGCCAGCAGCCCCCTTACGCAGGGCCTCCCGGATGAGCAGTTCTTC
TRBJ2-7 TRBV4-1 NA NA CASSQDSGKTYEQYF TGCGCCAGCAGCCAAGATTCGGGCAAGACCTACGAGCAGTACTTC
TRBJ2-3 TRBV5-6 once TRBD2 CASSSDWSGGATDTQYF TGTGCCAGCAGCTCGGATTGGAGCGGGGGGGCTACAGATACGCAGTATTTT
TRBJ1-1 TRBV18 few NA CASSPRLEPGDTEAFF TGTGCCAGCTCACCTCGGCTGGAGCCTGGGGACACTGAAGCTTTCTTT
TRBJ2-3 TRBV7-6 NA NA CASSRHRERDTQYF TGTGCCAGCAGCAGACACAGGGAGCGCGATACGCAGTATTTT
TRBJ1-1 TRBV19 NA NA CASSSRGFEAFF TGTGCCAGTAGTAGCCGGGGATTTGAAGCTTTCTTT
TRBJ2-1 TRBV10-1 once NA CASRPTLNNEQFF TGCGCCAGCCGACCCACCCTGAACAATGAGCAGTTCTTC
TRBJ2-7 TRBV10-3 NA NA CAIRVRYEQYF TGTGCCATCAGGGTTCGATACGAGCAGTACTTC
TRBJ2-7 TRBV6-5 NA NA CASREGGTPNEQYF TGTGCCAGCAGAGAAGGAGGGACCCCCAACGAGCAGTACTTC
TRBJ2-6 TRBV28 NA TRBD1 CASGSGTGLSGANVLTF TGTGCCAGCGGATCCGGGACAGGGCTCTCTGGGGCCAACGTCCTGACTTTC
TRBJ2-5 TRBV5-1 NA NA CASSLRDPDRETQYF TGCGCCAGCAGCCTCCGGGACCCGGACCGGGAGACCCAGTACTTC
TRBJ1-2 TRBV7-2 NA NA CASSLSPDRKNYGYTF TGTGCCAGCAGCTTAAGTCCGGACCGGAAGAACTATGGCTACACCTTC
TRBJ2-2 TRBV5-1 NA NA CASRDGVNTGELFF TGCGCCAGCCGCGACGGGGTGAACACCGGGGAGCTGTTTTTT
TRBJ2-3 TRBV19 NA TRBD2 CASSGSGGAGDTQYF TGTGCCAGTAGTGGAAGCGGGGGGGCTGGAGATACGCAGTATTTT
TRBJ2-1 TRBV9 NA NA CASSVVGLSNNEQFF TGTGCCAGCAGCGTAGTCGGACTTTCTAACAATGAGCAGTTCTTC
TRBJ2-7 TRBV6-5 once TRBD1 CASSRQGEYEQYF TGTGCCAGCAGTCGACAGGGCGAGTACGAGCAGTACTTC
TRBJ1-6 TRBV12-5 few NA CASGFDGTNSPLHF TGTGCTAGTGGTTTTGATGGCACCAATTCACCCCTCCACTTT
TRBJ1-2 TRBV5-1 NA NA CASSFFGGQANYGYTF TGCGCCAGCAGCTTTTTCGGAGGGCAAGCTAACTATGGCTACACCTTC
TRBJ2-3 TRBV5-1 NA NA CASSTGQFITDTQYF TGCGCCAGCAGCACCGGACAGTTTATAACAGATACGCAGTATTTT
TRBJ2-7 TRBV5-6 few TRBD1 CASSSTGQKYEQYF TGTGCCAGCAGCTCGACGGGACAGAAATACGAGCAGTACTTC
TRBJ2-7 TRBV29-1 NA TRBD1 CSGGQGYEQYF TGCAGCGGAGGACAGGGGTATGAGCAGTACTTC
TRBJ2-1 TRBV6-6 NA NA CASSYSTNNEQFF TGTGCCAGCAGTTACTCGACTAACAATGAGCAGTTCTTC
TRBJ2-3 TRBV27 NA TRBD2 CASSLAGVGTDTQYF TGTGCCAGCAGTCTAGCGGGAGTGGGGACAGATACGCAGTATTTT
TRBJ1-1 TRBV5-1 NA NA CASSLWTVNTEAFF TGCGCCAGCAGCTTATGGACGGTGAACACTGAAGCTTTCTTT
TRBJ2-3 TRBV29-1 NA TRBD1 CSVGGQVKRDTQYF TGCAGCGTCGGGGGACAGGTCAAAAGAGATACGCAGTATTTT
TRBJ2-7 TRBV6-1 NA TRBD1 CASMRAGGNYEQYF TGTGCCAGCATGAGGGCAGGGGGTAACTACGAGCAGTACTTC
TRBJ1-4 TRBV6-1 NA NA CASSEIPLLGRSNEKLFF TGTGCCAGCAGTGAAATCCCGCTCCTAGGACGGTCTAATGAAAAACTGTTTTTT
TRBJ2-7 TRBV28 NA TRBD2 CASSAAASGRPYEQYF TGTGCCAGCAGTGCCGCAGCTAGCGGGAGGCCCTACGAGCAGTACTTC
TRBJ1-2 TRBV5-6 NA NA CASSLDYGYTF TGTGCCAGCAGCTTGGACTATGGCTACACCTTC
TRBJ1-5 TRBV23-1 NA NA CASSPVSDGTSNQPQHF TGCGCCAGCAGTCCGGTGTCGGACGGGACCAGCAATCAGCCCCAGCATTTT
TRBJ2-2 TRBV18 few NA CASSGPSGELFF TGTGCCAGCTCAGGTCCCTCCGGGGAGCTGTTTTTT
TRBJ2-6 TRBV9 few NA CASTVGSGANVLTF TGTGCCAGCACCGTAGGGTCTGGGGCCAACGTCCTGACTTTC
TRBJ1-2 TRBV7-9 NA NA CATRDGVQSYGYTF TGTGCCACCCGAGATGGGGTGCAGTCCTATGGCTACACCTTC
TRBJ2-7 TRBV7-2 once NA CASSSLANEQYF TGTGCCAGCAGCTCATTAGCGAACGAGCAGTACTTC
TRBJ2-3 TRBV15 few NA CATSRETPLGTQYF TGTGCCACCAGCAGGGAGACCCCACTGGGTACGCAGTATTTT
TRBJ2-7 TRBV7-2 NA TRBD1 CASSLRVGTGAYEQYF TGTGCCAGCAGCTTGCGGGTTGGGACAGGGGCCTACGAGCAGTACTTC
TRBJ1-5 TRBV5-6 NA TRBD1 CASSPGQGGQPQHF TGTGCCAGCAGCCCGGGACAGGGCGGGCAGCCCCAGCATTTT
TRBJ2-5 TRBV5-1 NA NA CASSLSGRKETQYF TGCGCCAGCAGCTTGTCGGGCAGAAAAGAGACCCAGTACTTC
TRBJ2-7 TRBV11-3 NA TRBD1 CASSGGQAYEQYF TGTGCCAGCAGCGGGGGACAGGCCTACGAGCAGTACTTC
TRBJ1-2 TRBV5-1 few NA CASSLLGQLGYTF TGCGCCAGCAGCCTGCTTGGACAGTTAGGCTACACCTTC
TRBJ1-5 TRBV19 NA NA CASRDRAYSNQPQHF TGTGCCAGTAGAGACAGAGCGTATAGCAATCAGCCCCAGCATTTT
TRBJ2-5 TRBV5-4 NA TRBD2 CASSLSGGGLETQYF TGTGCCAGCAGCTTGAGCGGGGGAGGGCTGGAGACCCAGTACTTC
TRBJ2-4 TRBV5-4 few TRBD1 CASSSGTVKNIQYF TGTGCCAGCAGCTCCGGGACAGTCAAAAACATTCAGTACTTC
TRBJ2-1 TRBV5-1 once NA CASSLAVGNEQFF TGCGCCAGCAGCTTGGCGGTGGGCAATGAGCAGTTCTTC
TRBJ2-1 TRBV25-1 NA NA CASSERRTPNEQFF TGTGCCAGCAGTGAACGCCGCACCCCCAATGAGCAGTTCTTC
TRBJ2-1 TRBV11-2 NA NA CASSGWASYNEQFF TGTGCCAGCAGCGGGTGGGCTTCCTACAATGAGCAGTTCTTC
TRBJ1-2 TRBV7-6 NA NA CASSTRFGSPPGDYGYTF TGTGCCAGCAGCACTAGGTTCGGCAGCCCCCCAGGGGACTATGGCTACACCTTC
TRBJ1-1 TRBV29-1 NA NA CSVTATNTEAFF TGCAGCGTTACCGCTACCAACACTGAAGCTTTCTTT
TRBJ1-3 TRBV5-1 NA NA CASSLEGSGNTIYF TGCGCCAGCAGCTTGGAGGGTTCTGGAAACACCATATATTTT